This T cell receptor beta chain came from a study of cytomegalovirus exposure and HLA in healthy donors. Study-wide background: Earlier sequencing of about 179 million T cells yielded approximately 120 million unique TCR beta sequences. Notes on the study in general: In a later analysis, V- and J-gene trimming of beta chains associated with a DCLRE1C missense variant, replicated independently. TCR beta sequences reportedly predicted the HLA-A and HLA-B alleles of most subjects accurately.

The CDR3 runs to 15 residues. Germline values: CDR1 MGHRA, CDR2 YSYEKL. Trimming took 4 bases from V and 6 from J; bases not matched to a gene: 5. The PCR employed 60 Vbeta primers together with 13 Jbeta primers. Assay: immunoSEQ multiplex PCR; the TCRdb copy retains only in-frame clones and omits some. The sample holds roughly 100,000 clones; roughly 70% are singletons and the top ten take roughly 3.3%. For this clone: What it recognizes is unknown.

J is TRBJ2-2 and V is TRBV4-1; 10 nucleotides align to TRBD2. This clonotype was obtained from a woman aged 50 to 60 in good health and CMV-seronegative. The specimen was PBMCs. The DNA for the CDR3 is TGCGCCAGCAGCCTCCCGACTAGCGGGTCCGGGGAGCTGTTTTTT. Encoded protein: CASSLPTSGSGELFF.